The clone carrying this T cell receptor (beta chain) was seen a single time. Original data processing: Reference gene primer amplification gave estimated nucleated cell counts. The data were produced by immunoSEQ multiplex PCR, yet TCRdb's version contains in-frame clones alone and is incomplete. V and J calls and clone size are copied from that table; D and trimming were computed from the DNA. The table has just over 300,000 clones, around 92% seen once. Followed over time, Seattle patients had been enrolled while infection was active. The data were obtained in a study of blood T cell repertoires in COVID-19. The V gene's germline CDR1 is SGHRS and CDR2 YFSETQ. The V gene end was trimmed by 1 base and the J gene end by 1 base; junction bases not matched to a gene: 0. CDR3 size: 15 residues.

The material sequenced was peripheral blood. This chain joins TRBV5-1 and TRBJ2-5, with 11 bases lining up with TRBD2. This clonotype was sampled from a woman in her twenties or thirties with COVID-19, enrolled during active disease. CDR3 sequence (DNA): TGCGCCAGCAGCTTGACTAGCGGGGGCCAAGAGACCCAGTACTTC. Its translation: CASSLTSGGQETQYF.